A selection of T cell receptor beta chains follows, all from one sample in a study of PD-1 blockade in classical Hodgkin lymphoma. The table came from immunoSEQ multiplex PCR; TCRdb's copy has only in-frame clones and leaves some out. The repertoire includes some 16,000 clones, 83% of them detected once, and about 14% sits in the top ten. Sequencing was performed on peripheral blood mononuclear cells (PBMCs), taken before the fourth cycle of nivolumab. The receptors were gathered from a human donor with classical Hodgkin lymphoma. CDR3s include the opening cysteine and the closing phenylalanine or tryptophan. D genes are given only for firm matches. Clone size appears in some rows only: once, few, many, or a class for an expanded clone.

NA | NA | TRBJ1-2 | TRBV5-1 | TGCGCCAGCAGCTTATTCGACAGGACCTTAGGCTACACCTTC | CASSLFDRTLGYTF
NA | NA | TRBJ2-5 | TRBV11-1 | TGTGCCAGCAGCTTAATGGGGACCCAAGAGACCCAGTACTTC | CASSLMGTQETQYF
NA | TRBD2 | TRBJ2-5 | TRBV7-9 | TGTGCCAGCAGCTTAGACCTAGCGGGGAAAGAGACCCAGTACTTC | CASSLDLAGKETQYF
NA | NA | TRBJ2-6 | TRBV29-1 | TGCAGCGTTGAGTTGGTGAGCTCTGGGGCCAACGTCCTGACTTTC | CSVELVSSGANVLTF
NA | NA | TRBJ2-7 | TRBV27 | TGTGCCAGCAGTCCAAGGCCAGGCTCCCCCTACGAGCAGTACTTC | CASSPRPGSPYEQYF
once | TRBD1 | TRBJ1-6 | TRBV28 | TGTGCCAGCAGTCTCCTCGGACAGGGGTATAATTCACCCCTCCACTTT | CASSLLGQGYNSPLHF
NA | NA | TRBJ1-4 | TRBV2 | TGTGCCAGTAACAGACAGCTTCGTAATGAAAAACTGTTTTTT | CASNRQLRNEKLFF
NA | TRBD2 | TRBJ2-1 | TRBV19 | TGTGCCAGTAGTATGGGGAGGGATGTATCCTCCTACAATGAGCAGTTCTTC | CASSMGRDVSSYNEQFF
NA | NA | TRBJ2-2 | TRBV28 | TGTGCCAGCACCCGTCCCGGGGGGAACACCGGGGAGCTGTTTTTT | CASTRPGGNTGELFF
NA | NA | TRBJ2-2 | TRBV5-1 | TGCGCCAGCATGCCAGGGATGGTGGACACCGGGGAGCTGTTTTTT | CASMPGMVDTGELFF
NA | NA | TRBJ1-1 | TRBV6-5 | TGTGCCAGCAGGACATTCGGGGACACTGAAGCTTTCTTT | CASRTFGDTEAFF
NA | TRBD1 | TRBJ1-2 | TRBV6-5 | TGTGCCAGCAGTCGCACCCGGACAGGGGGGTATGGCTACACCTTC | CASSRTRTGGYGYTF
NA | TRBD2 | TRBJ2-5 | TRBV2 | TGTGCCAGCAGTGAATCGGCTAGCGGGGGTGTCTTAGAGACCCAGTACTTC | CASSESASGGVLETQYF
NA | NA | TRBJ2-5 | TRBV7-2 | TGTGCCAGCAGCCCCGGGGAAGGGACCCAGTACTTC | CASSPGEGTQYF
NA | NA | TRBJ2-5 | TRBV2 | TGTGCCAGCAGGGTGTCTGAAGGGGGAGGGGGGACCCAGTACTTC | CASRVSEGGGGTQYF
NA | TRBD1 | TRBJ1-1 | TRBV6-5 | TGTGCCAGCAGTCGGGACAGCTTGAACACTGAAGCTTTCTTT | CASSRDSLNTEAFF
NA | NA | TRBJ1-5 | TRBV12-5 | TGTGCTAGTGGTTTTGCCGGTCCCTCTTATAGCAATCAGCCCCAGCATTTT | CASGFAGPSYSNQPQHF
NA | TRBD1 | TRBJ1-2 | TRBV5-1 | TGCGCCAGCAGCACCTCACTAGGGGGCGGCTATGGCTACACCTTC | CASSTSLGGGYGYTF
NA | TRBD1 | TRBJ2-1 | TRBV2 | TGTGCCAGCAGTGTGGGACAGAGCTCCTACAATGAGCAGTTCTTC | CASSVGQSSYNEQFF
NA | NA | TRBJ1-1 | TRBV7-9 | TGTGCCAGCAGCTACGGGAACACTGAAGCTTTCTTT | CASSYGNTEAFF
NA | NA | TRBJ2-1 | TRBV5-1 | TGCGCCAGCAGCCTAACAGGGCTCTCCTCGGATGAGCAGTTCTTC | CASSLTGLSSDEQFF
NA | TRBD2 | TRBJ2-7 | TRBV15 | TGTGCCACCAGCAAAGGGGAGGGCAGCGGGGAGCAGTACTTC | CATSKGEGSGEQYF
once | NA | TRBJ2-7 | TRBV7-9 | TGTGCCAGCAGCCCACTAGGCCCGGGGTACTTC | CASSPLGPGYF
NA | TRBD2 | TRBJ2-1 | TRBV11-1 | TGTGCCAGCAGCTTAGGACTAGCGGGGGGCAATGAGCAGTTCTTC | CASSLGLAGGNEQFF
NA | TRBD1 | TRBJ1-5 | TRBV6-6 | TGTGCCAGCAGTTTCCCGGACAGGGAGGCCAATCAGCCCCAGCATTTT | CASSFPDREANQPQHF
NA | NA | TRBJ2-2 | TRBV5-1 | TGCGCCAGCTCGGATGGGGTTCCCGGGGAGCTGTTTTTT | CASSDGVPGELFF
NA | TRBD1 | TRBJ2-3 | TRBV7-3 | TGTGCCAGCAGCCTCGTAGGGGGACAGAGCACAGATACGCAGTATTTT | CASSLVGGQSTDTQYF
NA | NA | TRBJ2-7 | TRBV6-6 | TGTGCCAGCACTGCCGGGAACGGAGCCGCCTACGAGCAGTACTTC | CASTAGNGAAYEQYF
few | TRBD1 | TRBJ2-7 | TRBV19 | TGTGCCAGTAGCCCCCGACAGGGTGGGAGCGAGCAGTACTTC | CASSPRQGGSEQYF
once | NA | TRBJ2-7 | TRBV18 | TGTGCCAGCCCCCAGGGGGAGCAGTACTTC | CASPQGEQYF
NA | NA | TRBJ2-5 | TRBV7-8 | TGTGCCAGCAGCTTAGTACTACAGGTCAAAGAGACCCAGTACTTC | CASSLVLQVKETQYF
NA | NA | TRBJ1-5 | TRBV27 | TGTGCCAGCAGATCCGGGAACGGTATACAGCATTTT | CASRSGNGIQHF
NA | NA | TRBJ1-2 | TRBV7-2 | TGTGCCAGCAGCTATAGGCCCCCCGGGACACCGCTCTATGGCTACACCTTC | CASSYRPPGTPLYGYTF
NA | NA | TRBJ1-6 | TRBV6-5 | TGTGCCAGCATGGGGGGCAACGTAAATTCACCCCTCCACTTT | CASMGGNVNSPLHF
few | TRBD1 | TRBJ1-4 | TRBV2 | TGTGCCAGCAGAACAGGGGGCGCCGGAGAAAAACTGTTTTTT | CASRTGGAGEKLFF
few | NA | TRBJ1-1 | TRBV5-1 | TGCGCCAGAGGACGGAGAACTCAGGAAGCTTTCTTT | CARGRRTQEAFF
NA | NA | TRBJ2-2 | TRBV7-8 | TGTGCCAGCAGCTTAGTCACAGGGCGCATGAACACCGGGGAGCTGTTTTTT | CASSLVTGRMNTGELFF